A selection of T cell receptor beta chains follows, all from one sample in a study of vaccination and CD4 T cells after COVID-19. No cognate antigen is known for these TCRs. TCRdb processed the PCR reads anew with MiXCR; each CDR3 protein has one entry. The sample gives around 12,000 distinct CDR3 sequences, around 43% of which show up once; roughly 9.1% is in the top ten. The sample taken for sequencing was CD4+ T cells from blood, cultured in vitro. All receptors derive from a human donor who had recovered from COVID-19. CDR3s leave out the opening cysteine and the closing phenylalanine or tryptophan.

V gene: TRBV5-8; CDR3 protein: ASSLAGQYEQY
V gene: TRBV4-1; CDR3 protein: ASSHTQDRGETQY
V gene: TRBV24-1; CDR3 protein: ATSERRRANEQF
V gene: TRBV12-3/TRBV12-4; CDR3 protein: ASSRVGSYGYT
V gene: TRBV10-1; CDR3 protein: ASSGQLDPYEQY
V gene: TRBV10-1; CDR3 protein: ASSGSGNQPQH
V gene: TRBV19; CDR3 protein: ASSIGWDRPEAF
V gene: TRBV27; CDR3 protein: ASCGRGDNQPQH
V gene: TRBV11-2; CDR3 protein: ASSLDSSGRVEQY
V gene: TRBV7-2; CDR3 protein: ASSLFEGALANYGYT
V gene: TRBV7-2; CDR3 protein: ASSLSRRGDGYT
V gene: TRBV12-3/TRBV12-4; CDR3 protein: ASSPLGGRSYGYT
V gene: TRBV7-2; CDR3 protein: ASSLQEGVTEAF
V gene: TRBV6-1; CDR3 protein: ASSPPGRKNTEAF
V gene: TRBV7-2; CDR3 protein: ASSLGHSSYEQY
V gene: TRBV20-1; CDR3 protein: SALDVKTGASTEAF
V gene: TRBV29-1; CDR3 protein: SAGGSNQPQH
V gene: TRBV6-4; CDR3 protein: ASSDEGVNPFYEQY
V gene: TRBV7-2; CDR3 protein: ASSYRGSGANVLT
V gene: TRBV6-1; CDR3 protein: ASSARLGLAGRGTQY
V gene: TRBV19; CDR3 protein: AGTTWDYGEQY
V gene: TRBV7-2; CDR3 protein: ASSSGYGYT
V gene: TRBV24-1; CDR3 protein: ATSDRDSFFQETQY
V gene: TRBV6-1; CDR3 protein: ASSERRQLIGGYT
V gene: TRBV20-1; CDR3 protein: SAVEGQGYYEQY
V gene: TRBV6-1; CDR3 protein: ASWSRAAGGNTIY
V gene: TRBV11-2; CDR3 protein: ASSPSTGETQY
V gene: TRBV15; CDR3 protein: ATSRDRTGGNTGELF
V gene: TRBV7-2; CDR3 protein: ASSLGPTGTGNTIY
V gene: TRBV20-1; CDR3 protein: SATGLAGGFADTQY
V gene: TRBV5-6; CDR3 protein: ASSLELGATYEQY
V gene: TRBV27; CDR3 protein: ASSLSPGQGALNSPLH
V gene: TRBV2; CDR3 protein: ASRETEIAKNIQY
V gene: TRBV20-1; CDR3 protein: SARVGGRTEAF
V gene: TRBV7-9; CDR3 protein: ASLAGGTGELF